Listed below are T cell receptor beta chains from one sample, sequenced in a study of T cell responses to AZD1222 COVID-19 vaccine. Repertoires were generated with immunoSEQ multiplex PCR, while TCRdb's copy carries only in-frame clones and drops some. The table includes about 110,000 clones, 75% to 90% detected once. The sequences come from peripheral blood, collected on day 0 of AZD1222 vaccination. The receptors were gathered from an adult in good health. Each CDR3 is given with its conserved first and last residue. Size is omitted from some rows. Given values are once, few, many or a class for expanded clones.

V,size,length,CDR3
TRBV21-1,NA,17,CASSKVGSGWGNTEAFF
TRBV2,NA,15,CASSPLTVVGEKLFF
TRBV6-5,NA,11,CASGAREAQHF
TRBV6-2/TRBV6-3,NA,18,CASSYSSRDMGSYNEQFF
TRBV7-2,NA,15,CASSLGGQTNTEAFF
TRBV5-8,NA,14,CASSEAPGWETQYF
TRBV7-2,NA,13,CASSLAQGDTQYF
TRBV28,NA,13,CASSLAGARGYTF
TRBV11-3,NA,17,CASSLDSRVPQNYEQYF
TRBV28,NA,16,CASSTYYIQGSTEAFF
TRBV11-2,NA,15,CASSLEAAPHYEQYF
TRBV9,once,14,CASSVGAGVDGYTF
TRBV5-6,NA,14,CASSYGTTNYGYTF
TRBV3-1/TRBV3-2,NA,11,CASSGPDTQYF
TRBV11-2,NA,16,CASSQIGGARSYEQYF
TRBV7-9,NA,15,CASSLQGQTQETQYF
TRBV5-4,NA,13,CASSEQGRGGYTF
TRBV27,NA,15,CASSLEDYSNQPQHF
TRBV6-2/TRBV6-3,NA,13,CASSYSTRVEAFF
TRBV5-1,NA,17,CASSLGPSGSSNQPQHF
TRBV7-2,NA,13,CASSLARENIQYF
TRBV7-2,NA,14,CASSSESSEDTQYF
TRBV19,NA,16,CASTINRAGETDTQYF
TRBV7-9,NA,16,CASSPLPGQGNEKLFF
TRBV7-8,NA,14,CASSLGGNNYGYTF
TRBV12-5,NA,16,CASGTKDRDGNQPQHF